These T cell receptor beta chains were read from a single sample in a study of T-cell memory formation after mild COVID-19. In TCRdb, the 5' RACE reads were re-called with MiXCR into one record per CDR3 protein. The table lists over 55,000 distinct CDR3 sequences, approximately 9.5% of them singletons. The sequencing sample was made of PBMCs or a T cell subset sorted from them (not recorded which). All receptors come from a young man who had mild COVID-19 (a few samples of this study predate the infection). Cell type and time point are not known. CDR3s include the opening cysteine and the closing phenylalanine or tryptophan. The D gene is left open where the match is weak. Clone size is shown for a subset of rows, as once, few, many or a class of expanded clone.

j_call d_call clone_size v_call cdr3_nt cdr3_aa
TRBJ2-5 TRBD2 . TRBV7-2 TGTGCCAGCACCTCGGCGGGGGTAGACCAAGAGACCCAGTACTTC CASTSAGVDQETQYF
TRBJ1-2 . few TRBV7-2 TGTGCCAGCAGCTTTGCGGGATTGAGCTATGGCTACACCTTC CASSFAGLSYGYTF
TRBJ2-4 TRBD2 . TRBV7-2 TGTGCCAGCAGCGGCCAGCGGGGGGGCCACCCCATTCAGTACTTC CASSGQRGGHPIQYF
TRBJ2-7 . few TRBV15 TGTGCCACCAGCAGAGATCTACGGCAGGGAAACGAGCAGTACTTC CATSRDLRQGNEQYF
TRBJ1-1 . few TRBV7-9 TGTGCCAGCAGCTCAATTGGGGGGGCAAGGACTGAAGCTTTCTTT CASSSIGGARTEAFF
TRBJ2-4 . . TRBV2 TGTGCCAGCAGTGAGGACAGAAACATTCAGTACTTC CASSEDRNIQYF
TRBJ1-2 . . TRBV4-1 TGCGCCAGCAGCCAAGTGGGCTATGGCTACACCTTC CASSQVGYGYTF
TRBJ2-5 . . TRBV20-1 TGCAGTGCTAATACTGCCGGGGGGCTCCAAGAGACCCAGTACTTC CSANTAGGLQETQYF
TRBJ2-3 TRBD1 . TRBV11-2 TGTGCCAGCAGTTCGGACAGGGGGTCTTGGGGGTCAGATACGCAGTATTTT CASSSDRGSWGSDTQYF
TRBJ1-2 . few TRBV4-3 TGCGCCAGCAGCCAAGACACTCAGCCCCAGACCCGCGGCGGCTACACCTTC CASSQDTQPQTRGGYTF
TRBJ2-3 TRBD2 . TRBV6-2/TRBV6-3 TGTGCCAGCAGTTACTCTACATCGACTAGCGGGGGGCCCAACACAGATACGCAGTATTTT CASSYSTSTSGGPNTDTQYF
TRBJ2-5 . . TRBV5-4 TGTGCCAGCAGCTTGGCCCGGGGGGCGGTAGAGACCCAGTACTTC CASSLARGAVETQYF
TRBJ1-6 . few TRBV7-9 TGTGCCAGCAGCTTCACAGGGCTCCCTAGATCACCCCTCCACTTT CASSFTGLPRSPLHF
TRBJ1-6 TRBD1 few TRBV27 TGTGCCAGCAGTCCTCCCCAGGGGGATTCACCCCTCCACTTT CASSPPQGDSPLHF
TRBJ2-2 . medium-sized TRBV20-1 TGCAGTGCTAGGCAGGGTAACACCGGGGAGCTGTTTTTT CSARQGNTGELFF
TRBJ2-7 . many TRBV12-3/TRBV12-4 TGTGCCAGCAGTCGGGACACCGAAGCCTACGAGCAGTACTTC CASSRDTEAYEQYF
TRBJ1-2 . . TRBV4-1 TGCGCCAGCAGCCAAGATGAAGAAGGGGCCGGTGGCTACACCTTC CASSQDEEGAGGYTF
TRBJ2-5 . many TRBV10-1 TGCGCCAGCAGTGAGGGACACCAAGAGACCCAGTACTTC CASSEGHQETQYF
TRBJ2-3 . . TRBV10-3 TGTGCCATCAGTGCGGTAAAGGGACGGACAGATACGCAGTATTTT CAISAVKGRTDTQYF
TRBJ2-3 . many TRBV7-9 TGTGCCAGCAGCTTAGCGGGGAGGAATAGGGATACGCAGTATTTT CASSLAGRNRDTQYF
TRBJ2-2 . many TRBV4-2 TGTGCCAGCAGCCAAGAGGGGGACAAACGAACAACCGGGGAGCTGTTTTTT CASSQEGDKRTTGELFF
TRBJ1-6 . many TRBV7-2 TGTGCCAGCAGCTGGGTTACAGTGGATTCACCCCTCCACTTT CASSWVTVDSPLHF
TRBJ2-5 TRBD1 few TRBV5-1 TGCGCCAGCAAAGGGGGCTTGGGTGGTGAGACCCAGTACTTC CASKGGLGGETQYF
TRBJ2-1 TRBD2 many TRBV7-9 TGTGCCAGCAGCTTAGCCCATTTAGCGGGCAATGAGCAGTTCTTC CASSLAHLAGNEQFF
TRBJ2-5 . many TRBV6-2/TRBV6-3 TGTGCCAGCACCCCTCGAGACCCCAAGACCCAGTACTTC CASTPRDPKTQYF
TRBJ2-3 . few TRBV24-1 TGTGCCACCGTCGGGTCGACAGATACGCAGTATTTT CATVGSTDTQYF
TRBJ1-3 . many TRBV7-2 TGTGCCAGCAGCTTAGTAGGGTCGGGGGTTTCTGGAAACACCATATATTTT CASSLVGSGVSGNTIYF
TRBJ2-6 . few TRBV5-1 TGCGCCAGCTCTGTTAGACCCTCTGGGGCCAACGTCCTGACTTTC CASSVRPSGANVLTF
TRBJ1-1 TRBD1 . TRBV7-2 TGTGCCAGCAGCCCACAGGGGGCCCCCACTGAAGCTTTCTTT CASSPQGAPTEAFF
TRBJ2-6 TRBD1 few TRBV6-5 TGTGCCAGCAGTTACGGGACAGCGATCTCTGGGGCCAACGTCCTGACTTTC CASSYGTAISGANVLTF
TRBJ2-5 . many TRBV20-1 TGCAGTGCTAGAGATCGCACTTCTTTCGAGGAGACCCAGTACTTC CSARDRTSFEETQYF
TRBJ2-6 . . TRBV27 TGTGCCAGCAGTTTAATAGCCGGGACCGGGGCCAACGTCCTGACTTTC CASSLIAGTGANVLTF
TRBJ2-1 . many TRBV20-1 TGCAGTGCGAAGAGCGGACCCTACAATGAGCAGTTCTTC CSAKSGPYNEQFF
TRBJ1-2 TRBD1 few TRBV2 TGTGCCAGCATTCCGGGACAGGCCCTTGGCTACACCTTC CASIPGQALGYTF
TRBJ2-5 . . TRBV7-2 TGTGCCTCCCCGATCGGGGGAACGACCGAGACCCAGTACTTC CASPIGGTTETQYF
TRBJ1-1 . many TRBV7-9 TGTGCCAGCAGCTTAGTTGCGGGGCTGAACACTGAAGCTTTCTTT CASSLVAGLNTEAFF
TRBJ1-1 . . TRBV20-1 TGCAGTGCCAGACCGGGGAACACTGAAGCTTTCTTT CSARPGNTEAFF
TRBJ2-4 . . TRBV11-1 TGTGCCAGCAGCTCGACAACGACGGCCAAAAACATTCAGTACTTC CASSSTTTAKNIQYF
TRBJ2-2 TRBD2 many TRBV7-2 TGTGCCAGCTCCGGGACTAGTCTTTCCGGGGAGCTGTTTTTT CASSGTSLSGELFF
TRBJ2-5 TRBD2 many TRBV7-2 TGTGCCAGCAGCAGCGGGGGGGGAGAGACCCAGTACTTC CASSSGGGETQYF
TRBJ2-2 TRBD2 few TRBV7-9 TGTGCCAGCAGCCAGGATGGGACTAGAACCGGGGAGCTGTTTTTT CASSQDGTRTGELFF
TRBJ1-1 . few TRBV12-3/TRBV12-4 TGTGCCAGCAGCGGACAGTTGAACACTGAAGCTTTCTTT CASSGQLNTEAFF
TRBJ2-7 . many TRBV5-1 TGCGCCAGCAGCTTGGGCGCGGGCAGGTTGATCTACGAGCAGTACTTC CASSLGAGRLIYEQYF
TRBJ2-5 . . TRBV9 TGTGCCAGCAGCGCGTCTCCCAATACCCAAGAGACCCAGTACTTC CASSASPNTQETQYF
TRBJ1-1 TRBD1 . TRBV19 TGTGCCAGTAGCGGACAGGGGAGGAACACTGAAGCTTTCTTT CASSGQGRNTEAFF
TRBJ1-1 . few TRBV5-1 TGCGCCAGCAGCTTGGGCTTCGTCAACACTGAAGCTTTCTTT CASSLGFVNTEAFF
TRBJ2-2 . . TRBV7-7 TGTGCCAGCAGCTTGACGACAGCGAACACCGGGGAGCTGTTTTTT CASSLTTANTGELFF
TRBJ2-7 . . TRBV5-1 TGCGCCAGCAGCTTTATCCAGCCGGGAGCCTACGAGCAGTACTTC CASSFIQPGAYEQYF
TRBJ2-5 . many TRBV7-2 TGTGCCAGCAGCGGAGGTTGGCAGGGAGGGACCCAGTACTTC CASSGGWQGGTQYF
TRBJ1-1 TRBD1 few TRBV7-9 TGTGCCAGCAGCATCCAGGGGGCGGGCACTGAAGCTTTCTTT CASSIQGAGTEAFF
TRBJ1-1 . . TRBV29-1 TGCAGCGTTGAAGATTCCCCGGTCGGCGCGGCTTTCTTT CSVEDSPVGAAFF
TRBJ1-1 . . TRBV27 TGTGCCAGCAGTTTCTCAGGGAATGAGAACACTGAAGCCTTCTTT CASSFSGNENTEAFF
TRBJ2-6 . . TRBV5-1 TGCGCCAGCAGCTTCCAGTCCTCTGGGGCCAACGTCCTGACTTTC CASSFQSSGANVLTF
TRBJ2-7 TRBD2 . TRBV5-6 TGTGCCAGCAGACGGGGGGGACGGTGGGGCTACGAGCAGTACTTC CASRRGGRWGYEQYF
TRBJ2-1 TRBD2 . TRBV7-3 TGTGCCAGCAGCCCCAATAGCGGGGCCTCCTACAATGAGCAGTTCTTC CASSPNSGASYNEQFF
TRBJ2-2 . few TRBV2 TGTGCCAGTCAGGGAACCGGGGAGCTGTTTTTT CASQGTGELFF
TRBJ2-3 . . TRBV18 TGTGCCAGCTCACCCAACAAGCTCACAGATACGCAGTATTTT CASSPNKLTDTQYF
TRBJ2-5 . . TRBV11-2 TGTGCCAGCAGCCAACAGATACAAGAGACCCAGTACTTC CASSQQIQETQYF
TRBJ1-6 . . TRBV6-6 TGTGCCAGCAGTTACATGAGGGATGAGGGCTCACCCCTCCACTTT CASSYMRDEGSPLHF